The 4 T cell receptor beta chains presented below share a single source sample, sequenced in a study of regulatory T cells in long-lasting Graves disease. Time point meaning: persistent/refractory GD, antithyroid drugs over 5 years with positive TRAb. PBMCs were the source of the RNA used for TCR sequencing. To make TCR beta libraries, researchers used iRepertoire HTBI primers and Arm-PCR of CDR3 regions. Each CDR3 protein is one row after TCRdb ran MiXCR on the multiplex PCR reads. Of under 450,000 distinct CDR3 sequences listed, 20% to 30% are singletons. Sequences were derived from peripheral blood mononuclear cells (PBMCs), sampled when the disease was refractory, from a patient treated with antithyroid drugs. The receptors shown here come from a female donor with Graves disease.

This clonotype has a handful of counts. The CDR3 spells CAWKIGPGTQYF. CDR3 DNA sequence: TGTGCCTGGAAAATAGGGCCAGGGACCCAGTACTTC. The chain employs TRBV30 and TRBJ2-5; no definite D call. Germline CDR1 GTSNPN, CDR2 SVGIG (reference sequence). The V end lost 4 bases, the J end lost 7 bases, and 13 bases lay between the germline ends. CDR3 length: 12 amino acids.

This clonotype was seen a few times. J is TRBJ1-5 and V is TRBV15, with 8 bases lining up with TRBD1. There are 16 residues in the CDR3. V gave up 6 bases and J gave up 9 bases; unmatched junction bases: 16. The germline CDR1 and CDR2 sequences are LNHNV and YYDKDF (reference sequence). Here the CDR3 reads CATRGYDRGYNRPQHF. The CDR3 DNA reads as TGTGCCACCAGGGGATACGACAGGGGCTACAACAGGCCCCAGCATTTT.

A few counts support this clonotype. The genes are TRBV4-2 and TRBJ2-5, with D perhaps matching TRBD2 (6 bases). This CDR3 region has 14 residues. The germline V gene encodes CDR1 LGHNA and CDR2 YNFKEQ. Trimming pared 0 bases from V and 4 bases from J, leaving 9 bases between. In DNA form, the CDR3 reads TGTGCCAGCAGCCAAGATCCCGGGGGAGAGACCCAGTACTTC. Encoded protein: CASSQDPGGETQYF.

V is TRBV4-1 and J is TRBJ2-5, with 7 bases fitting TRBD2. The CDR3 sequence is 15 residues long. Germline assignment: CDR1 MGHRA and CDR2 YSYEKL. V was clipped by 4 bases and J by 2 bases; unmatched bases: 7. The CDR3 protein is CASSRLLAVQETQYF. The CDR3 bases are TGCGCCAGCAGCCGACTCCTAGCGGTTCAAGAGACCCAGTACTTC.